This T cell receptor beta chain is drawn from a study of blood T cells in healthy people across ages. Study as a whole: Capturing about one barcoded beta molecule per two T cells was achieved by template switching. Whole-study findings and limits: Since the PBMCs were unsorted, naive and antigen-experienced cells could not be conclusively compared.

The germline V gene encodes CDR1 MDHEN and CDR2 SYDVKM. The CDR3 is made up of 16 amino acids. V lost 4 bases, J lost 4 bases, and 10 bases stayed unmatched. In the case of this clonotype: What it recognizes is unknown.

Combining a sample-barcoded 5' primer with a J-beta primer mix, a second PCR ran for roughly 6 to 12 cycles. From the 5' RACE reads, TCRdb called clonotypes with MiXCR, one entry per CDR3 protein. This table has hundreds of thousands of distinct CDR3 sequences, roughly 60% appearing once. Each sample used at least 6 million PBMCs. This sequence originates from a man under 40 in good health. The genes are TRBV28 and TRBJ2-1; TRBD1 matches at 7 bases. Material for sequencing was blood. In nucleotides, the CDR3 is TGTGCCAGCAGTTCCTTATCCGACAGGGTTTACAATGAGCAGTTCTTC. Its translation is CASSSLSDRVYNEQFF.